This paragraph reports one T cell receptor beta chain. Its antigen is unknown. The data belong to a study of cytomegalovirus exposure and HLA in healthy donors. The PCR contained 60 Vbeta and 13 Jbeta primers. Sequenced by immunoSEQ multiplex PCR; TCRdb stores in-frame clones only, minus some. The sample has some 140,000 clones, less than 80% seen once; the top ten hold less than 2%. The study, taken as a whole, reports: Later analysis placed DRB1 highest and HLA-C lowest in TCR association rates, which differed by HLA locus.

Germline V gene sequence: CDR1 SGHTA, CDR2 FQGTGA. This CDR3 contains 17 residues. V lost 5 bases to trimming and J lost 8 bases; unmatched junction nucleotides: 12. V gene TRBV7-3 combines with J gene TRBJ2-2, with 12 bases that match TRBD2. The sample taken for sequencing was PBMCs. This TCR was recovered from a female donor in good health and CMV-seropositive. This chain's CDR3 is CASSQGLAGYAAGELFF. In nucleotides, the CDR3 is TGTGCCAGCAGCCAAGGACTAGCGGGATATGCGGCTGGGGAGCTGTTTTTT.